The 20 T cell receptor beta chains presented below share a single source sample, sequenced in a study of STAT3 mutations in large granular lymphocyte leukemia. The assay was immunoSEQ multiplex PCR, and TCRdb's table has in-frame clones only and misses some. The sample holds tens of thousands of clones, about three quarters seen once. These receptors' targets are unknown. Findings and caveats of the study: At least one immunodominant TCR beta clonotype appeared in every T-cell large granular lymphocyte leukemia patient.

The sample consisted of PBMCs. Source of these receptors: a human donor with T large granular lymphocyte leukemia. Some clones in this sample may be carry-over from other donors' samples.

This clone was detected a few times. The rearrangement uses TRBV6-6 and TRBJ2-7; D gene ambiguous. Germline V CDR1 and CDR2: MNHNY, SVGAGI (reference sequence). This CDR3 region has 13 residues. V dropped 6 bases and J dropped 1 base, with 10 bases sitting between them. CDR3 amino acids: CASRTDNSYEQYF. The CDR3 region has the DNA TGTGCCAGCAGAACAGACAATTCCTACGAGCAGTACTTC.

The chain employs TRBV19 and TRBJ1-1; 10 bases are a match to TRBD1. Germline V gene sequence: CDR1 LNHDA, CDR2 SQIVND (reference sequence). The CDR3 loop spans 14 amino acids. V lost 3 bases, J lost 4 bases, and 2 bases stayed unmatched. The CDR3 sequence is CASSMRTGGTEAFF. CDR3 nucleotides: TGTGCCAGTAGTATGAGGACAGGGGGCACTGAAGCTTTCTTT.

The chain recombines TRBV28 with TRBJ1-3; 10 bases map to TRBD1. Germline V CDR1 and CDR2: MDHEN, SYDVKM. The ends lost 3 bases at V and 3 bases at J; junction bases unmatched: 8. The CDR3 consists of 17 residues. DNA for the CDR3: TGTGCCAGCAGTTTTTTAAGGACAGGGGGTGGTGGAAACACCATATATTTT. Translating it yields CASSFLRTGGGGNTIYF.

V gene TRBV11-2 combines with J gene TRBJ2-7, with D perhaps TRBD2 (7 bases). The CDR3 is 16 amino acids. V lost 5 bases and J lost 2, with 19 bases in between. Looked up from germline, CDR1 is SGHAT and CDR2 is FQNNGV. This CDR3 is CASSVPYGGPTYEQYF. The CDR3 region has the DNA TGTGCCAGCAGCGTCCCGTACGGGGGGCCCACCTACGAGCAGTACTTC. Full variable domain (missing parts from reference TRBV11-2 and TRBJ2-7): EAGVAQSPRYKIIEKRQSVAFWCNPISGHATLYWYQQILGQGPKLLIQFQNNGVVDDSQLPKDRFSAERLKGVDSTLKIQPAKLEDSAVYLCASSVPYGGPTYEQYFGPGTRLTVT.

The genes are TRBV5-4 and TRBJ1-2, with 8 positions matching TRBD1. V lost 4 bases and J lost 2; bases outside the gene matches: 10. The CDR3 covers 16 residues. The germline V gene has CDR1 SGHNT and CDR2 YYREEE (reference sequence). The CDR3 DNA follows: TGTGCCAGCAGCCCCGGAGTCCGACAGGGGAACTATGGCTACACCTTC. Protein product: CASSPGVRQGNYGYTF.

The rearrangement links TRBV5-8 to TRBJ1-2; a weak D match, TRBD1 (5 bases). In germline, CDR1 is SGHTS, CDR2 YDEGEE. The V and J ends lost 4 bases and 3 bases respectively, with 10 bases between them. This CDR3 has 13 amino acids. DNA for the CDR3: TGTGCCAGCAGCAGCGGGACTGACTATGGCTACACCTTC. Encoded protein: CASSSGTDYGYTF.

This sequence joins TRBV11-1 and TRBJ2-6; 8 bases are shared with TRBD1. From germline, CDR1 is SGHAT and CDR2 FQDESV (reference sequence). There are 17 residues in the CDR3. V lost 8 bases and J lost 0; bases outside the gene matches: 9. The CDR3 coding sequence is TGTGCCAGCCGAGCCGGGACAGGATCCTCTGGGGCCAACGTCCTGACTTTC. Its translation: CASRAGTGSSGANVLTF.

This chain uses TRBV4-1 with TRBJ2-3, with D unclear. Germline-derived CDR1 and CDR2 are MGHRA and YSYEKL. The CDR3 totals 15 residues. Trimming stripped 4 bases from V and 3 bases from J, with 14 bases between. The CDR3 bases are TGCGCCAGCAGCCCGTTAGGGATCGGGACAGATACGCAGTATTTT. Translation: CASSPLGIGTDTQYF.

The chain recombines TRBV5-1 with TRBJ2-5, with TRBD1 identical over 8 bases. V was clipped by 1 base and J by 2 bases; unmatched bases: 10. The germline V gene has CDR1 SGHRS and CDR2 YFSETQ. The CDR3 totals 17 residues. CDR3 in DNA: TGCGCCAGCAGCTTGTTTCCCGGACAGGGAGTACAAGAGACCCAGTACTTC. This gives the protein CASSLFPGQGVQETQYF.

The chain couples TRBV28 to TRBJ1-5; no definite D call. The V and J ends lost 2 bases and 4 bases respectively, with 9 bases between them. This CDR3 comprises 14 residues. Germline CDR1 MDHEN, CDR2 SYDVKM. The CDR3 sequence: CASSLVGANQPQHF. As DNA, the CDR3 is TGTGCCAGCAGTTTAGTGGGTGCTAATCAGCCCCAGCATTTT.

The CDR3 loop reads CASRGGAYEQYF. CDR3 DNA: TGTGCCAGCAGGGGAGGGGCCTACGAGCAGTACTTC. J is TRBJ2-7 and V is TRBV7-9, with 7 bases matching TRBD2. The trim removed 6 bases at V and 2 bases at J, leaving 1 base unmatched. CDR3 length: 12 amino acids. The germline CDR1 and CDR2 sequences are SEHNR and FQNEAQ (reference sequence).

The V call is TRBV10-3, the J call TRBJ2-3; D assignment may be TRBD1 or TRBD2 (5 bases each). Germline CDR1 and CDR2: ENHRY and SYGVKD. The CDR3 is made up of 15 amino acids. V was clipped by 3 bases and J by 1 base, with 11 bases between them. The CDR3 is CAISDRGAGTDTQYF. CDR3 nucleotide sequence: TGTGCCATCAGTGATCGAGGGGCCGGCACAGATACGCAGTATTTT.

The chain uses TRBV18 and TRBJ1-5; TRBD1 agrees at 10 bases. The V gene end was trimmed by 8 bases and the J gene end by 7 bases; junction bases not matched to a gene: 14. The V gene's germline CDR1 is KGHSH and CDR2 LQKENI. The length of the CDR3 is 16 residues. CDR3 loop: CASPLLRDRGNQPQHF. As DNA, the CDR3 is TGTGCCAGCCCACTTCTCCGGGACAGGGGTAACCAGCCCCAGCATTTT.

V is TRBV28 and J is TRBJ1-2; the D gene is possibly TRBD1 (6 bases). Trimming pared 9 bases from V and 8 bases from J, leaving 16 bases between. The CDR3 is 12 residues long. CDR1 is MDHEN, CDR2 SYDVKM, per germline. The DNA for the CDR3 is TGTGCCAGTGGATGGGGGCTGAGGGGCTACACCTTC. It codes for CASGWGLRGYTF.

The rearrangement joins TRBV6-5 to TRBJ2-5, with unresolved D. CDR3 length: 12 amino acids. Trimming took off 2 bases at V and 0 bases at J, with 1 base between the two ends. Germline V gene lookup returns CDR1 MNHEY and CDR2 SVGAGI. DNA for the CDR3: TGTGCCAGCAGTTACAACCAAGAGACCCAGTACTTC. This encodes CASSYNQETQYF.

The CDR3 coding sequence is TGTGCCAGCAGTAGGGGGACAGGGAGTGGGGGGGGAGCTTTCTTT. As protein: CASSRGTGSGGGAFF. The V gene is TRBV27, the J gene TRBJ1-1; TRBD1 matches 9 bases. Per germline, CDR1 MNHEY and CDR2 SMNVEV (reference sequence). With V trimmed by 5 bases and J by 10 bases, 14 bases remained unmatched. This CDR3 comprises 15 residues.

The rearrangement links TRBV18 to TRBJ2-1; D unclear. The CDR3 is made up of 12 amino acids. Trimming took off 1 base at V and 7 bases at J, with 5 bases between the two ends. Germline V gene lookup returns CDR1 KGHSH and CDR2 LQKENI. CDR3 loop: CASSPQGNEQFF. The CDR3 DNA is TGTGCCAGCTCACCACAAGGTAATGAGCAGTTCTTC.

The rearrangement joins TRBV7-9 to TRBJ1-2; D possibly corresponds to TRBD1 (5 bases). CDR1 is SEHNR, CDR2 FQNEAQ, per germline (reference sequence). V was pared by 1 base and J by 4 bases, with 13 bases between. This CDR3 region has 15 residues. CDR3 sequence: CASSLGLRQLYGYTF. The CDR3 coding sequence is TGTGCCAGCAGCTTAGGGCTTAGACAGCTCTATGGCTACACCTTC.

In nucleotides, the CDR3 is TGTGCCAGCAGCTCCGACCAGTACAATGAGCAGTTCTTC. Protein: CASSSDQYNEQFF. This chain links TRBV9 with TRBJ2-1, with D uncertain. Trimming stripped 4 bases from V and 4 bases from J, with 9 bases between. The CDR3 consists of 13 residues. Looked up from germline, CDR1 is SGDLS and CDR2 is YYNGEE.

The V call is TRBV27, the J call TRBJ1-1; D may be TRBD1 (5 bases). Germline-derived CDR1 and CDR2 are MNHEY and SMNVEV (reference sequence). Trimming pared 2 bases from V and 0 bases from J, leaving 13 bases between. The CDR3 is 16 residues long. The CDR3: CASSLITGLMNTEAFF. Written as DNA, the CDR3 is TGTGCCAGCAGTTTAATCACAGGCCTAATGAACACTGAAGCTTTCTTT.